This record covers a single TCR beta chain. It lacks a known antigen. No much larger clone exists at a distance of one base, and base qualities are not known. These data belong to a study of cytomegalovirus exposure and HLA in healthy donors (dated by TCRdb to 2016 to 2017). For the study in its entirety: An earlier analysis of some 550 of the donors reported 250 to 300 Gb of sequence data and more than 90 million unique TCR beta sequences from 150 million to 200 million T cells. The T cell repertoires of roughly 660 subjects were profiled by immunosequencing and related to cytomegalovirus serostatus. The number of donors typed differed by locus, with 629-630 for A, B, C, DRB1 and DQB1, more than 500 for DQA1, approximately 580 for DPA1, and 472 for DPB1. On average, 235,054 unique TCR beta nucleotide sequences were sequenced per donor among 300 to 500 genotyped donors of the cohort, with 15% to 20% of those sequences being non-productive. An earlier analysis of around 580 of the donors used high-throughput TCR beta sequencing to judge whether each TCR beta V gene segment behaved as functional or pseudogenic. An early release covering more than 500 HLA-typed donors comprised 250 to 350 gigabases of sequencing data and tens of millions of unique TCR sequences. HLA typing included class I and class II loci at four-digit resolution. Donor age, sex, ethnicity and CMV serostatus were collected together with the repertoire data. All discovery cohort repertoires had been generated on a single sequencing platform. The study combined high-throughput TCR immunosequencing, statistical association of individual TCRs with disease status, and machine learning to predict cytomegalovirus infection status. Rather than using new phenotypic data, the later analysis identified candidate immune exposures from TCR beta sequences and from how often those sequences occurred across donors. Among the roughly 390 genotyped donors, under 90% belonged to the genetic ancestry cluster associated with self-reported Caucasian donors. The study aimed to test whether cataloging public T cell receptors could reveal signatures of past pathogen exposure. A later genetic analysis took genome-wide SNP genotypes for about 55% of the roughly 670 donors and used that subset as a discovery cohort. Along with the approximately 670-subject first cohort, a separate validation cohort of some 130 different subjects was used. Because of strong linkage in the cohort, four or five DR-DQ haplotypes were treated as single units for association and clustering. In a later analysis, previously published TCR beta repertoires from 666 donors were re-analyzed and high-resolution HLA genotyping was added so that TCR occurrence patterns could be studied. Summary of the overall study and its limitations: In vitro tests confirmed that a few of the cytomegalovirus-associated TCR beta chains recognize cytomegalovirus antigens. Linkage disequilibrium might explain the correlated functional status among segregating V segments, but an unknown experimental factor could not be ruled out. When HLA alleles, especially DR and DQ, strongly co-occurred, TCR associations were difficult to assign to individual alleles. Because HLA typing was missing for some donors at each locus, association tests included only the typed subset. A group of highly shared sequence variants was considered likely to be a technical artifact of the sequencing pipeline. In an earlier analysis of about 550 of the donors, most TCR beta V segments were observed in productive rearrangements about 90% or about 30% of the time, broadly matching IMGT annotations. Some IMGT-functional V segments, including TRBV6-2 and TRBV6-3, could not be told apart with the 87-base-pair reads, so those segments were excluded. The presence/absence analyses assumed that sequencing depth was roughly uniform across donors, and that assumption may not be true. Only TCR beta chains were sequenced in this cohort, and the absence of alpha or paired-chain data limited detectable features. In a later analysis, TCR association rates were found to vary across HLA loci, with the most associated TCRs seen for DRB1 alleles and the fewest for HLA-C alleles. Seventeen rarely observed V segments, including chromosome 9 orphons, were excluded from the earlier analysis of some 590 of the donors because counts were too low. A later genetic analysis associated a missense DCLRE1C variant with V-gene and J-gene trimming of TCR beta chains, and an independent cohort replicated the association. The study listed 170 or so TCR beta chains as associated with cytomegalovirus. In a later analysis, several top co-occurrence clusters were reported to appear linked to parvovirus B19, influenza, CMV and Epstein-Barr virus. In both the original and validation cohorts, the classifier was reported to diagnose cytomegalovirus status with high specificity and sensitivity. Most TCR sequences were seen in very few donors, while some public TCRs were found in many individuals. The authors suggested that the approach could potentially be generalized to other disease states and immunological phenotypes. In a later analysis, HLA-associated TCR beta chains were found to be more clonally expanded and to have lower generation probabilities than equally common non-associated chains. A further reported finding was that TCR beta sequences accurately predicted the HLA-A and HLA-B alleles for most subjects in the first cohort. Compared with the roughly 720-donor mean, donors in an Asian-associated ancestry cluster had fewer N-insertions in productive TCRs, according to a later genetic analysis. In a later analysis, 15,000 to 20,000 TCR beta sequences were associated with specific HLA alleles at a false discovery rate of 0.05. In a later analysis, most CMV-associated TCR beta chains were found to appear HLA-restricted, with HLA associations seemingly driven largely by CMV exposure. CMV serostatus was the only immune exposure information available for the cohort.

The germline V and J ends show losses of 3 bases and 5 bases respectively, and no gene match explains 4 bases of the junction. The CDR3 measures 15 amino acids from cysteine to phenylalanine. The kept DNA is CDR3 alone, 45 bases in frame from the first base. The germline V gene encodes CDR1 SGHNT and CDR2 YYREEE (reference sequence). The cohort comprised more than 550 healthy bone marrow donors. Cohort members were all nominally healthy when sampled, although unrecorded immune exposures were likely present. The donor was CMV seropositive and belonged to the group of 250 to 300 seropositive cohort members. Every donor gave a peripheral blood sample, and the peripheral blood mononuclear cells from that sample were used for TCR beta sequencing. Genomic DNA extraction from the blood cell samples was performed with the Qiagen DNeasy Blood Extraction Kit. The method was the immunoSEQ multiplex PCR assay. For the multiplex PCR, a mixture combining 60 forward primers for TCR Vbeta segments and 13 reverse primers for TCR Jbeta segments was used. Amplification of the CDR3 region of rearranged TCR beta genes was performed with a multiplex PCR assay on genomic DNA. On the Illumina HiSeq System, the amplified TCR beta libraries were sequenced as 87-base-pair reads. Turning to the authors' computational methods: A later analysis tallied around 82 million unique TCR beta chains across the 550 to 850 repertoires, and around 10 million of those chains were shared by two or more donors. Raw reads were error-corrected and collapsed into unique sequences by a nearest-neighbor algorithm in which closely related sequences were merged to remove PCR and sequencing errors. Alignment of CDR3 sequences to IMGT reference sequences was used to assign V, D and J gene segments. Each retained sequence needed at least a six-nucleotide match to both a V gene segment and a J gene segment. A rearrangement was called productive if the CDR3 had no stop codons and remained in frame with V and J, and every other rearrangement was called non-productive. Following IMGT convention, CDR3 was defined as the stretch from the second conserved V-encoded cysteine to the conserved J-encoded phenylalanine. The earlier analysis of about 620 of the donors excluded sequences that lacked an unambiguous match to a single V gene segment. In an earlier analysis of 587 of the donors, a V segment was called functional when productive rearrangements were above 56.7%, and segregating when the standard deviation between donors exceeded 5%. A statistical classification framework was built to diagnose cytomegalovirus status from the catalog of TCR beta chain sequences. In a later analysis, TCR nucleotide sequences were compared against IMGT/GENE-DB human TR gene sequences so that V and J genes could be assigned. A later analysis assigned CDR3 sequences and most-parsimonious VDJ recombination scenarios with the TCRdist pipeline. A later analysis defined each TCR beta chain by its CDR3 amino acid sequence plus V-gene family, and excluded reads lacking a unique V-gene family. As a way to deal with suspected cross-contamination and a sequencing artifact, a later analysis dropped over 550 nucleotide sequences that were highly shared and had low generation probability. In a later analysis, a clonal expansion index was calculated for each public chain from normalized within-repertoire ranks of inferred template counts. In a later analysis, generation probabilities were computed with a VDJ recombination model fitted to out-of-frame rearrangements, and the resulting probabilities were checked against IGoR. In a later analysis, hypergeometric tests were used to score TCR-TCR, TCR-HLA and TCR-CMV co-occurrence, with a repertoire-size bias correction applied to TCR pairs. False discovery rates were estimated in a later analysis by permuting HLA or CMV assignments 20 times. In a later analysis, co-occurring TCRs were grouped using DBSCAN, with TCRdist sequence similarity added in when clustering inside HLA-allele-positive subsets. For co-occurrence clustering, repertoires with fewer than 30,000 or more than 120,000 public chains were excluded, along with a handful of repertoires with anomalous nucleotide sharing. In its TCRdb copy, this immuneACCESS table keeps in-frame sequences only and misses some clones. Where compared with another copy, unresolved V genes explain less than half of these, and the others have no known cause. The V and J calls and the clone size are those of that table, but D and trimming were determined from the DNA. This sample gives approximately 150,000 clones in total; roughly 78% of them show up just once. The top ten hold about 13% of the sample.

This sequence was found in a woman aged 45-65 years in good health and CMV-seropositive. Recombination linked TRBV5-4 to TRBJ2-2; the central 10 bases match TRBD1. Sequenced: PBMCs. The CDR3 is CASSSSDRGTGELFF. The nucleotide sequence reads as follows: TGTGCCAGCAGCTCGTCGGACAGGGGGACCGGGGAGCTGTTTTTT.